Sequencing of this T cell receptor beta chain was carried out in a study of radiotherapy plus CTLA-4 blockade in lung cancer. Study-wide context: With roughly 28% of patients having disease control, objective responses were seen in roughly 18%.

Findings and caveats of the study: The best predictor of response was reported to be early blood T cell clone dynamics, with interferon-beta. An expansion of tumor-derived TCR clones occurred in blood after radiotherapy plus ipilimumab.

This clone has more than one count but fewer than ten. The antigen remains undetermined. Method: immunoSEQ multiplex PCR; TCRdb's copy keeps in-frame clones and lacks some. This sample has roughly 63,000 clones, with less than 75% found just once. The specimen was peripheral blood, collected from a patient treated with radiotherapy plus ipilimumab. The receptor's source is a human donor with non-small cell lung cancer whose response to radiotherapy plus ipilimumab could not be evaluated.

DNA of the CDR3: TGTGCCAGCAGCGTAGCCTCACAGGGGATTACTGGAAACACCATATATTTT. It encodes CASSVASQGITGNTIYF. The J gene is TRBJ1-3, the V gene TRBV9; 7 bases agree with TRBD1. This CDR3 has 17 amino acids. Germline CDR1 is SGDLS and CDR2 is YYNGEE. The ends lost 0 bases at V and 2 bases at J; junction bases unmatched: 8.